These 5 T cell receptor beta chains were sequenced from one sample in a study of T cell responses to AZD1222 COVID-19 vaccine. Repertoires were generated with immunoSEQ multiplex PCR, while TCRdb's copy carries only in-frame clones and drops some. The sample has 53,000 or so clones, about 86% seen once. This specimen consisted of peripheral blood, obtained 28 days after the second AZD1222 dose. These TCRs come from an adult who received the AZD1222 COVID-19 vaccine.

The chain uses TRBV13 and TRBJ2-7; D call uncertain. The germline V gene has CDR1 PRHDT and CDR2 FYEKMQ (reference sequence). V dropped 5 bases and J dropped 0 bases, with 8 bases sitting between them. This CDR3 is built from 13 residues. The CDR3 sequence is CASSLRSSYEQYF. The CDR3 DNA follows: TGTGCCAGCAGCCTAAGGAGCTCCTACGAGCAGTACTTC.

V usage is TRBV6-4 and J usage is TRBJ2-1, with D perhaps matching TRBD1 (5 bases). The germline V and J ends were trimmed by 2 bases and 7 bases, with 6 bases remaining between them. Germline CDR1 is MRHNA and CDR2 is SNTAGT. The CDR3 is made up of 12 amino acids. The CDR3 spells CASSDPGNEQFF. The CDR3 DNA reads TGTGCCAGCAGTGACCCAGGGAATGAGCAGTTCTTC.

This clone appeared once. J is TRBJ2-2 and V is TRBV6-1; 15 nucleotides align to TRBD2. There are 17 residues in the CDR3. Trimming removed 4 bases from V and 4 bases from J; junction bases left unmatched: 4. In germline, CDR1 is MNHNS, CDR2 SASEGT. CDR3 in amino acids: CASSVGLAGGPTGELFF. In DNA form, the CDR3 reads TGTGCCAGCAGTGTGGGACTAGCGGGAGGCCCCACCGGGGAGCTGTTTTTT.

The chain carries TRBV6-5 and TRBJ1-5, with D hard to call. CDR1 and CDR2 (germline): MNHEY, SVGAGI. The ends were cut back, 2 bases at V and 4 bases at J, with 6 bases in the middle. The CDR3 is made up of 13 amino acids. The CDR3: CASSYRINQPQHF. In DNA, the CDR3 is TGTGCCAGCAGTTACCGAATAAATCAGCCCCAGCATTTT.

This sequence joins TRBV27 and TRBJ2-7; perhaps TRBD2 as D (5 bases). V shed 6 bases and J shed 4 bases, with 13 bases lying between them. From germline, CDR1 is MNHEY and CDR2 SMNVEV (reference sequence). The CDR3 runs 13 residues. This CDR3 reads CASSRRPGYEQYF. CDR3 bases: TGTGCCAGCAGCCGAAGGCCGGGGTACGAGCAGTACTTC.